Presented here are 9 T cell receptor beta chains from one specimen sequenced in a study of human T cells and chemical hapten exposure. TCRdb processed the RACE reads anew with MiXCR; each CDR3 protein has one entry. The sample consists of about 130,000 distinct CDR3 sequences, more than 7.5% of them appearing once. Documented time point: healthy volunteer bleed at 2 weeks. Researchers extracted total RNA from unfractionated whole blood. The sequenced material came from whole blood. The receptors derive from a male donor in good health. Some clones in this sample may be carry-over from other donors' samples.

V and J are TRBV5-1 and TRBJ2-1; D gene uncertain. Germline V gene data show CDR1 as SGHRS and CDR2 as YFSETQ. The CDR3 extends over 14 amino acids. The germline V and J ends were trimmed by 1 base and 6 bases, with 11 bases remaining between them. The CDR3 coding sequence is TGCGCCAGCAGCTTGACCGGGCCGGGCAATGAGCAGTTCTTC. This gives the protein CASSLTGPGNEQFF.

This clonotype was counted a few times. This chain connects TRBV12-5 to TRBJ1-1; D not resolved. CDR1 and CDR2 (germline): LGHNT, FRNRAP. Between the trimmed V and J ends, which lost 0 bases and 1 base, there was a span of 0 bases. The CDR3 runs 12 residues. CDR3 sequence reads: CASGLVNTEAFF. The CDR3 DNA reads TGTGCTAGTGGTTTGGTGAACACTGAAGCTTTCTTT.

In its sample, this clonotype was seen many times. The DNA for the CDR3 is TGCAGTGCTAGAGATTCAGGGGGAGGTTGGAATCAGCCCCAGCATTTT. As protein: CSARDSGGGWNQPQHF. This chain joins TRBV20-1 and TRBJ1-5; 7 positions match TRBD1. The J segment lost 4 bases and the V segment lost 0 bases, leaving 9 bases of the junction unmatched. Germline values: CDR1 DFQATT, CDR2 SNEGSKA (reference sequence). The CDR3 covers 16 residues.

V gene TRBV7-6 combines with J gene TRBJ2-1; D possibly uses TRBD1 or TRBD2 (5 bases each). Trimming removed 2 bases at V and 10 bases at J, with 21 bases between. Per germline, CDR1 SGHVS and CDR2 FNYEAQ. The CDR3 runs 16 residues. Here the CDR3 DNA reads TGTGCCAGCAGCTTAAAAGTGGGGACCCCCCTACGGGAGCAGTTCTTC. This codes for CASSLKVGTPLREQFF.

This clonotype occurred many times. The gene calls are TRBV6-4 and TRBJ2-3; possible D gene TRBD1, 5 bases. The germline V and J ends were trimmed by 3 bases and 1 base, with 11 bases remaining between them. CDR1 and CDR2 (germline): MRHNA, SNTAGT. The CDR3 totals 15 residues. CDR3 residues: CASSEGQGGTDTQYF. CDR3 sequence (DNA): TGTGCCAGCAGTGAGGGGCAGGGCGGCACAGATACGCAGTATTTT.

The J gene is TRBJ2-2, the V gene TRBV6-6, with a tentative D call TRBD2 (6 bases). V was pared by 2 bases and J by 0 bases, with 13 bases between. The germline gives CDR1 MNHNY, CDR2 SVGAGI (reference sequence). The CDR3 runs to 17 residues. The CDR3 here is CASSYPPAGSNTGELFF. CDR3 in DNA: TGTGCCAGCAGTTACCCTCCAGCGGGTTCGAACACCGGGGAGCTGTTTTTT.

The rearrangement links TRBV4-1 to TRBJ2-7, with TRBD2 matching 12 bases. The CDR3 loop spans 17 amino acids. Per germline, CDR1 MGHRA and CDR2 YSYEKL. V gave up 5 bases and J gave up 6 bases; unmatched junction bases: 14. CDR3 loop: CASSFQASGRVSGEQYF. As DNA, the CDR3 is TGCGCCAGCAGCTTCCAGGCTAGCGGGAGGGTTTCCGGCGAGCAGTACTTC.

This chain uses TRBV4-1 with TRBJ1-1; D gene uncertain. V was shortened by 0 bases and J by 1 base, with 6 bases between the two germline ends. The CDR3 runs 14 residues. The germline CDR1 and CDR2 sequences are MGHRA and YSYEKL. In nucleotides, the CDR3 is TGCGCCAGCAGCCAAGATGTAGGGAACACTGAAGCTTTCTTT. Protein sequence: CASSQDVGNTEAFF.

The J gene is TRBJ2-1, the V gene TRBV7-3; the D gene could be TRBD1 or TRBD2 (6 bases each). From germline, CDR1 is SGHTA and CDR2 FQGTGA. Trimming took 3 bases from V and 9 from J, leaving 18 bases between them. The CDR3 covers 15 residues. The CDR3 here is CASSFFGGGSTEQFF. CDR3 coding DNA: TGTGCCAGCAGCTTTTTTGGAGGGGGGTCCACTGAGCAGTTCTTC.